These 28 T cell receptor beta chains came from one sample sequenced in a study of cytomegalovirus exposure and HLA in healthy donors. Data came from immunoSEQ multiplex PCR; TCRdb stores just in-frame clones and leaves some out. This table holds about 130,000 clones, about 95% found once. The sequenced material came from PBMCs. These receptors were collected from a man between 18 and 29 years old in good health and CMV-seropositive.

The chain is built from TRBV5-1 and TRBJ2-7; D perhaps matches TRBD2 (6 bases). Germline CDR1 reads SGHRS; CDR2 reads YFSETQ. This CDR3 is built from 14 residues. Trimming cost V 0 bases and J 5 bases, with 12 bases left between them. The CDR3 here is CASSLAGTFNEQYF. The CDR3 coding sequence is TGCGCCAGCAGCTTGGCCGGGACTTTCAACGAGCAGTACTTC.

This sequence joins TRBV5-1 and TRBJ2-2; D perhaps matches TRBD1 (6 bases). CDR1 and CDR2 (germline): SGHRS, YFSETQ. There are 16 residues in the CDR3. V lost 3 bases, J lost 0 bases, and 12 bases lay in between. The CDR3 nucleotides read TGCGCCAGCAGCTGGGCCGGGACATCGAACACCGGGGAGCTGTTTTTT. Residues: CASSWAGTSNTGELFF.

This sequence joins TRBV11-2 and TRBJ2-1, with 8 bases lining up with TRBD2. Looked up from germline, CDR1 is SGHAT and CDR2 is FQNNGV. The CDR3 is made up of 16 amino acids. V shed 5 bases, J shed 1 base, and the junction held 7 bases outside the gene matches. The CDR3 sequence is CASSPLAGRSYNEQFF. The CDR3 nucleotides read TGTGCCAGCAGCCCCTTAGCGGGACGGTCCTACAATGAGCAGTTCTTC.

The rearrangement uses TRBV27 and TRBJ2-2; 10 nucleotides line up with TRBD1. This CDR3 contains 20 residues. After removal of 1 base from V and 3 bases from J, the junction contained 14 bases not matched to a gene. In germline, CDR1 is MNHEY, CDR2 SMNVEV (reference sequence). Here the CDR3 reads CASSLYGTGAAWEDTGELFF. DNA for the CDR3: TGTGCCAGCAGTTTATATGGGACAGGGGCCGCCTGGGAGGACACCGGGGAGCTGTTTTTT.

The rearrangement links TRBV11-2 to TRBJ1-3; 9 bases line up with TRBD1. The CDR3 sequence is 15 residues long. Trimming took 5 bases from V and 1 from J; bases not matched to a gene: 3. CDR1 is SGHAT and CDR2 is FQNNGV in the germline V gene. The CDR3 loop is CASSPGTGSGNTIYF. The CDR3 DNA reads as TGTGCCAGCAGCCCCGGGACAGGGTCTGGAAACACCATATATTTT.

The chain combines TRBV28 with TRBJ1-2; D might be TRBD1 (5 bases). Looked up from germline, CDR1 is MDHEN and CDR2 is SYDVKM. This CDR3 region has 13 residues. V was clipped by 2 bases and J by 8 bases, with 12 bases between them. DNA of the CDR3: TGTGCCAGCAGTTTAGTGGCATCAGGGGGCTACACCTTC. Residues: CASSLVASGGYTF.

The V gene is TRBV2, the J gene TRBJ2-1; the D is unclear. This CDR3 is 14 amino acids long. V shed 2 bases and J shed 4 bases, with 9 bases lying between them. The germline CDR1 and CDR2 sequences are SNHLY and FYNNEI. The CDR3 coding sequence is TGTGCCAGCAGTGAAAGCGAGGCGTACAATGAGCAGTTCTTC. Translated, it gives CASSESEAYNEQFF.

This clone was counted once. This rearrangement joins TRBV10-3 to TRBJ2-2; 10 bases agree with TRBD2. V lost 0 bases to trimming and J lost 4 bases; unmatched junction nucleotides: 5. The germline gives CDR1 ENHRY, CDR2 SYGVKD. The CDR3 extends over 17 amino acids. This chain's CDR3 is CAISESITSGTTGELFF. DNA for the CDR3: TGTGCCATCAGTGAGTCGATAACTAGCGGGACCACCGGGGAGCTGTTTTTT.

CDR3 sequence reads: CASSYKLRTGGQPQHF. The CDR3 DNA is TGTGCCAGCAGTTACAAGCTAAGGACAGGAGGTCAGCCCCAGCATTTT. V usage is TRBV6-6 and J usage is TRBJ1-5; TRBD1 matches 7 bases. This CDR3 has 16 residues. V was clipped by 2 bases and J by 6 bases; unmatched bases: 10. Germline loops: CDR1 MNHNY, CDR2 SVGAGI (reference sequence).

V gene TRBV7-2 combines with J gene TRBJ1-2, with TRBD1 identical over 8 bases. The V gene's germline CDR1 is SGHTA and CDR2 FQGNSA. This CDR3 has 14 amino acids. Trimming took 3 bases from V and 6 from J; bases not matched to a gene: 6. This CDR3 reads CASSFRRTGNGYTF. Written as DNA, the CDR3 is TGTGCCAGCAGCTTTAGGCGGACAGGGAATGGCTACACCTTC. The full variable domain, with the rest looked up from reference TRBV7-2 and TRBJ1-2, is GAGVSQSPSNKVTEKGKDVELRCDPISGHTALYWYRQSLGQGLEFLIYFQGNSAPDKSGLPSDRFSAERTGGSVSTLTIQRTQQEDSAVYLCASSFRRTGNGYTFGSGTRLTVV.

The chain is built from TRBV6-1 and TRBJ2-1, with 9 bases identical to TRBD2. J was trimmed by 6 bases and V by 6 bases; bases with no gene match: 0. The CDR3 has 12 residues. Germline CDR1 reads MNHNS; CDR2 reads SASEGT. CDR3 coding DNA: TGTGCCAGCAGGCGGGGGGGCAATGAGCAGTTCTTC. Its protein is CASRRGGNEQFF.

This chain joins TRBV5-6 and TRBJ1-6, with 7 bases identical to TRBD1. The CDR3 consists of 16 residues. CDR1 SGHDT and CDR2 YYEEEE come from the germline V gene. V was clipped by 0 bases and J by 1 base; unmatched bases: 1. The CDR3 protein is CASSLVRGSYNSPLHF. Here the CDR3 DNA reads TGTGCCAGCAGCTTGGTCAGGGGGTCCTATAATTCACCCCTCCACTTT.

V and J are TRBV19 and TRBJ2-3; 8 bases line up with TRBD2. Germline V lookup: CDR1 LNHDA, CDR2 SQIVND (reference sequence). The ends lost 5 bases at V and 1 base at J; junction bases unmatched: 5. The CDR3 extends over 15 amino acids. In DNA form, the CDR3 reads TGTGCCAGTAGTCAGGCGACTAGCGGCACAGATACGCAGTATTTT. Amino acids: CASSQATSGTDTQYF.

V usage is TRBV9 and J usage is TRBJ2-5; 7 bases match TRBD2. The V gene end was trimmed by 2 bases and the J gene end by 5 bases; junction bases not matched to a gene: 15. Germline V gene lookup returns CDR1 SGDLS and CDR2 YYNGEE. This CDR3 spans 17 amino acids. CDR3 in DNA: TGTGCCAGCAGCGTCACCCTGGGGCTTGCGGGAGACGAGACCCAGTACTTC. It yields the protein CASSVTLGLAGDETQYF.

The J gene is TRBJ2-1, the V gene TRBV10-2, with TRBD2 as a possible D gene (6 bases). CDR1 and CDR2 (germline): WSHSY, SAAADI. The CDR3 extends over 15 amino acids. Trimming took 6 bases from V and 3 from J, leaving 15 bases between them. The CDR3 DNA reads TGCGCCAGCAGCGGGGCGGGATCTGTCTACAATGAGCAGTTCTTC. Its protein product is CASSGAGSVYNEQFF.

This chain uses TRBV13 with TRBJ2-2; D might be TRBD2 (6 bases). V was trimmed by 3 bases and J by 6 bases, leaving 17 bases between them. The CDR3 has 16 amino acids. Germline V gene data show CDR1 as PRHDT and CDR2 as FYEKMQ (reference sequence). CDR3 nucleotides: TGTGCCAGCAGCTTTCGTGGCGGAGGGGAACCCGGGGAGCTGTTTTTT. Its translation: CASSFRGGGEPGELFF.

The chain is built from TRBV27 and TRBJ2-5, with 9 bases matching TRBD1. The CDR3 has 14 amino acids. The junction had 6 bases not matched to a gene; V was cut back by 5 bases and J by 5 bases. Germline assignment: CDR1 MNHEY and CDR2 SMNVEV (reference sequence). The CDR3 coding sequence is TGTGCCAGCAGTCCCGGGACAGGGAGGGAGACCCAGTACTTC. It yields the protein CASSPGTGRETQYF.

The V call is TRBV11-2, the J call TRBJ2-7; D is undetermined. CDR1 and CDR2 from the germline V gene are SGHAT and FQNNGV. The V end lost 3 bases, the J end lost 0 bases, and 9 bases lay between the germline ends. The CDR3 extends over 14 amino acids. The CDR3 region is CASSLSTGSYEQYF. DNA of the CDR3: TGTGCCAGCAGCTTGAGTACGGGCTCCTACGAGCAGTACTTC.

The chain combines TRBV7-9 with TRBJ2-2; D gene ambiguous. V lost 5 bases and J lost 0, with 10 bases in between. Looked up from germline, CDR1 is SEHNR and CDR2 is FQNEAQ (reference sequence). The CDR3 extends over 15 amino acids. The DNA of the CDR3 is TGTGCCAGCAGCAACACTACTCCGAACACCGGGGAGCTGTTTTTT. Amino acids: CASSNTTPNTGELFF.

CDR3 sequence (DNA): TGTGCCAGCAGCTTAGCGGGTTTAGATACGCAGTATTTT. It codes for CASSLAGLDTQYF. The V and J genes are TRBV11-3 and TRBJ2-3, with no clear D. This CDR3 region has 13 residues. The V gene lost 1 base and the J gene lost 5 bases, with 7 bases spanning the gap. Germline-derived CDR1 and CDR2 are SGHNT and YENEEA.

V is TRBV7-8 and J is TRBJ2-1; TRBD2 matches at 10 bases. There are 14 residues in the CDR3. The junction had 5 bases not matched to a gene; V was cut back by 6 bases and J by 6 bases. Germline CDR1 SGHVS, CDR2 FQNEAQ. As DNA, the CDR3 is TGTGCCAGCAGAAGACTAGCGGGTGCCAATGAGCAGTTCTTC. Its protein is CASRRLAGANEQFF.

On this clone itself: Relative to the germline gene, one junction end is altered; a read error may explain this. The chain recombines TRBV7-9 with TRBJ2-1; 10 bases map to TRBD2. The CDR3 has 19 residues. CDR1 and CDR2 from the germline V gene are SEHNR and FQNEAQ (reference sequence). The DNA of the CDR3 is TGTGCCAGCAGCTCAGCACGCCCTCTAGCGGGAGTCCCCTACGATGAGCAGTTCTTC. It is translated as CASSSARPLAGVPYDEQFF.

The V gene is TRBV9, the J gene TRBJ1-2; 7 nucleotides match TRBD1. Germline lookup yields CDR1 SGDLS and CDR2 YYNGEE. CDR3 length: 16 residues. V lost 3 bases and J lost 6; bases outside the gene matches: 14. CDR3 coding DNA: TGTGCCAGCAGCGCCACAATACCAGACAGGGTTGATGGCTACACCTTC. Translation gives CASSATIPDRVDGYTF.

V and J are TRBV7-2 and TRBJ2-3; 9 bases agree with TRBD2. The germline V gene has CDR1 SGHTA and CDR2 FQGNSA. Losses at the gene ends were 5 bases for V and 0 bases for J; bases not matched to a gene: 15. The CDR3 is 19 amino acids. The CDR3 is CASSRSGRTSVISTDTQYF. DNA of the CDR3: TGTGCCAGCAGCCGAAGCGGCAGGACTAGCGTAATTAGCACAGATACGCAGTATTTT.

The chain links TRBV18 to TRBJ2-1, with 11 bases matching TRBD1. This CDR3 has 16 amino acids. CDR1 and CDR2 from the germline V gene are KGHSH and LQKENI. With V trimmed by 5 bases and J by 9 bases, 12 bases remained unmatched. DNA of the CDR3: TGTGCCAGCTCATCCTCCGGGACAGGGGGTACCGGTGAGCAGTTCTTC. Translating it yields CASSSSGTGGTGEQFF.

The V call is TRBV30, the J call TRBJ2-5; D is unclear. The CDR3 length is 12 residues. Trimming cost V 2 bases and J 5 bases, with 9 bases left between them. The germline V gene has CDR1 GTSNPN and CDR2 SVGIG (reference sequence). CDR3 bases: TGTGCCTGGAGTCTTTCGCGGGAGACCCAGTACTTC. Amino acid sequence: CAWSLSRETQYF.

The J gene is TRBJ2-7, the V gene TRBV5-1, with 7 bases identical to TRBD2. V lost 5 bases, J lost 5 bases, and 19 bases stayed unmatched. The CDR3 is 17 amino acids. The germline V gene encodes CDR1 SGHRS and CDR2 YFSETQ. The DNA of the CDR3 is TGCGCCAGCAGATGGTCAGGGCGTAGCGGCGGGAGTGACGAGCAGTACTTC. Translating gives CASRWSGRSGGSDEQYF.

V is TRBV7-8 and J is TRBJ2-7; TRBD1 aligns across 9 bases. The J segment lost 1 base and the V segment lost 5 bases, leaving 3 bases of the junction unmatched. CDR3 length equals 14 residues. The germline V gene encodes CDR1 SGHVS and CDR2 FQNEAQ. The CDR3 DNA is TGTGCCAGCAGCAAACAGGGGGCGTCCTACGAGCAGTACTTC. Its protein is CASSKQGASYEQYF.